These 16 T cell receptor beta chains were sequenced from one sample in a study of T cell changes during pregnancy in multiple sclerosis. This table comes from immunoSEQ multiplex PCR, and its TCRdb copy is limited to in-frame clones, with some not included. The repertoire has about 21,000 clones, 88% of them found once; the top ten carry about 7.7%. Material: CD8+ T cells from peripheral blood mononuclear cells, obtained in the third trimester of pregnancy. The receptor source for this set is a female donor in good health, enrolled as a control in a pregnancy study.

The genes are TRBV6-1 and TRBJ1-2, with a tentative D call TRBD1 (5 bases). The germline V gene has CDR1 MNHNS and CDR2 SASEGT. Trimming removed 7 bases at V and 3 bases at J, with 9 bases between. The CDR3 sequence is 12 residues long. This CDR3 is CASTDSDYGYTF. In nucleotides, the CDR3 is TGTGCCAGCACCGACAGCGACTATGGCTACACCTTC.

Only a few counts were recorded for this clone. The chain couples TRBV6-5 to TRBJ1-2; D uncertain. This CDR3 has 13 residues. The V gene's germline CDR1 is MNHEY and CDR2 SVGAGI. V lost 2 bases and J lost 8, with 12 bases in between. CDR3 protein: CASSYGVRGGYTF. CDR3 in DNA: TGTGCCAGCAGTTACGGGGTTCGGGGAGGCTACACCTTC.

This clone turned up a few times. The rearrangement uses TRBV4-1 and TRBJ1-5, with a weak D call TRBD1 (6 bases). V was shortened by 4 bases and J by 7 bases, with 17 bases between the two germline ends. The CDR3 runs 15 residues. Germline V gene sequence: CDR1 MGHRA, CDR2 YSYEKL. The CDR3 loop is CASSLGPKGVQPQHF. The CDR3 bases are TGCGCCAGCAGCCTGGGCCCCAAGGGGGTGCAGCCCCAGCATTTT.

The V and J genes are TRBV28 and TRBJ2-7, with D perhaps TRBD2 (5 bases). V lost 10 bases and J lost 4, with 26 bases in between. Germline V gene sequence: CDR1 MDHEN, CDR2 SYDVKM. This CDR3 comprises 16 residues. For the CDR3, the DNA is TGTGCCACCCACCTCTCAACTAGGAGTCCCTATTACGAGCAGTACTTC. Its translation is CATHLSTRSPYYEQYF.

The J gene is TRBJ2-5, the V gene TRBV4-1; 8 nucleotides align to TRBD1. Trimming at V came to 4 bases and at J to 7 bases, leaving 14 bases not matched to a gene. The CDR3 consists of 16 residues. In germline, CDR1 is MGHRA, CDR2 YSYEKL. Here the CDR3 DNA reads TGCGCCAGCAGCCGAAGGTGGGACGGGACAGGATGGACCCAGTACTTC. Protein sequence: CASSRRWDGTGWTQYF.

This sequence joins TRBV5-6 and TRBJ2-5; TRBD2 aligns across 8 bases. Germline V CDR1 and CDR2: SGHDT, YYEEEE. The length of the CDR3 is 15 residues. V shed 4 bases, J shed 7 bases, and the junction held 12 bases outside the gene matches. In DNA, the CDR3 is TGTGCCAGCAGCCAAGGGACTAGAGCATCGGGGACCCAGTACTTC. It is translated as CASSQGTRASGTQYF.

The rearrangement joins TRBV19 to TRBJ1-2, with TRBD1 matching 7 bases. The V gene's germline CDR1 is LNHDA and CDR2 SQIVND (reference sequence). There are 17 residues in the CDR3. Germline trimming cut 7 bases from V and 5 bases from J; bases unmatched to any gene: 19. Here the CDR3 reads CASKPLRPRGQGYGYTF. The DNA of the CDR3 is TGTGCCAGTAAACCGTTAAGACCTAGGGGGCAAGGATATGGCTACACCTTC.

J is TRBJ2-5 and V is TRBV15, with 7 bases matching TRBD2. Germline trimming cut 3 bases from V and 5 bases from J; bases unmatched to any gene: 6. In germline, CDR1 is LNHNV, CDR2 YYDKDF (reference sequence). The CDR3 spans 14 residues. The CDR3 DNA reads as TGTGCCACCAGCAGCGAGCTGGGGGGGGAGACCCAGTACTTC. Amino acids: CATSSELGGETQYF.

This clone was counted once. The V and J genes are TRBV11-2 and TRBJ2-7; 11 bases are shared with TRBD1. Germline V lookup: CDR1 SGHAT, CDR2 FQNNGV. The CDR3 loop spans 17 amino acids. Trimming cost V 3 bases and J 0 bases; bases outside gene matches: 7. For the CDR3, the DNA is TGTGCCAGCAGCTTGGGGACAGGGGGGAGCCTCTCCTACGAGCAGTACTTC. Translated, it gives CASSLGTGGSLSYEQYF.

The DNA of the CDR3 is TGCGCCAGCAGGACACCCACCTACGAGCAGTACTTC. Residues: CASRTPTYEQYF. V and J are TRBV10-2 and TRBJ2-7; no firm D call. Between the trimmed V and J ends, which lost 6 bases and 2 bases, there was a span of 8 bases. The CDR3 covers 12 residues. Germline values: CDR1 WSHSY, CDR2 SAAADI.

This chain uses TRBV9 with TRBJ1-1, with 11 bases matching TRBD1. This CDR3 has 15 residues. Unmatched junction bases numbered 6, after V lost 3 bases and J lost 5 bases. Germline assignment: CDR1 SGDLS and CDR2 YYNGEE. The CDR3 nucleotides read TGTGCCAGCAGCGGGACAGGGGGCGCGGGGACTGAAGCTTTCTTT. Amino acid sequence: CASSGTGGAGTEAFF.

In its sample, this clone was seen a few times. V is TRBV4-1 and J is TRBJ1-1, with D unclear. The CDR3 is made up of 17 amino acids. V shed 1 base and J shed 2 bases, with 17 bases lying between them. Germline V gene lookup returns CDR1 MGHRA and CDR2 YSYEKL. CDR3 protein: CASSQGAIFEGNTEAFF. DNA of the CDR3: TGCGCCAGCAGCCAAGGGGCCATTTTCGAGGGTAACACTGAAGCTTTCTTT.

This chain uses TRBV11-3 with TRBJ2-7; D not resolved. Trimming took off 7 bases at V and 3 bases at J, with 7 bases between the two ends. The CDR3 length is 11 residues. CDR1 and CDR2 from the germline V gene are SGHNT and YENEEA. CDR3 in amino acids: CASIPHYEQYF. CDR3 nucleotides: TGTGCCAGCATTCCACACTACGAGCAGTACTTC.

Here the CDR3 DNA reads TGTGCCAGCAGCTCAAGGGGAAGAAATCTATATGGCTACACCTTC. It codes for CASSSRGRNLYGYTF. J is TRBJ1-2 and V is TRBV7-9; maybe TRBD1 (5 bases). The CDR3 is 15 residues long. Germline-derived CDR1 and CDR2 are SEHNR and FQNEAQ (reference sequence). The ends were cut back, 4 bases at V and 5 bases at J, with 17 bases in the middle.

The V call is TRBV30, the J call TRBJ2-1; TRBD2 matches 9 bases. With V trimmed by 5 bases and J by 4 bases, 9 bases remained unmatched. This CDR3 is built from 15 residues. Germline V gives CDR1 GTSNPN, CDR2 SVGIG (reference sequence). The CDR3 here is CAWCRASGAYNEQFF. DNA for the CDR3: TGTGCCTGGTGCCGGGCTAGCGGGGCATACAATGAGCAGTTCTTC.

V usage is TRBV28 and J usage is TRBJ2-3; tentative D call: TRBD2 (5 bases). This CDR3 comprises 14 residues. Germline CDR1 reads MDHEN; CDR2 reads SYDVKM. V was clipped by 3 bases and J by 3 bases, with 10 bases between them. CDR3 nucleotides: TGTGCCAGCAGTTTGGGCGGGTATACAGATACGCAGTATTTT. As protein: CASSLGGYTDTQYF.